This T cell receptor (beta chain) was captured by sequencing in a study of cytomegalovirus exposure and HLA in healthy donors. About the research overall: The platform used for the 120 or so validation repertoires matched that of the approximately 710 first-cohort repertoires, a later analysis reported. Study-level findings and limits: The study designated 150 or so TCR beta chains cytomegalovirus-associated. For cytomegalovirus status, the classifier reportedly gave diagnoses with high specificity and sensitivity.

Measured with immunoSEQ multiplex PCR; TCRdb has only the in-frame clones, and not every one. Of about 130,000 clones listed, around nine tenths were seen once; the top ten hold about 1.5%. V trimming: 6 bases; J trimming: 4 bases; junction bases outside the gene matches: 9. Germline V gene sequence: CDR1 MNHNY, CDR2 SVGAGI (reference sequence). This CDR3 has 15 residues. As regards this clone: As yet, its antigen is unknown.

This TCR came from a man aged 25 to 45 in good health and CMV-seronegative. The V gene is TRBV6-6, the J gene TRBJ2-3; 8 bases map to TRBD2. Material for sequencing was PBMCs. Here the CDR3 reads CASSSLAARADTQYF. CDR3 in DNA: TGTGCCAGCAGCTCACTAGCGGCAAGGGCAGATACGCAGTATTTT.